Shown below are 21 T cell receptor beta chains from a single sample sequenced in a study of shared clonotypes between healthy human individuals (dated by TCRdb to the early 2020s). The library relied on the immunoSEQ multiplex PCR assay. TCRdb limited this immuneACCESS table to in-frame rearrangements with V and J called. A share of clones is missing; checked studies link under half to unresolved V genes, and the rest is unexplained. The sample profile shows under 600,000 clones; just over 75% of them were found once. Around 12% of the sample is in the top ten clones. The source material was PBMCs. All receptors come from a woman between 40 and 55 years old in good health. Some clones in this sample may be carry-over from other donors' samples.

This chain links TRBV6-1 with TRBJ2-1, with D tentatively TRBD1 (5 bases). This CDR3 comprises 17 residues. Trimming took off 2 bases at V and 0 bases at J, with 14 bases between the two ends. In germline, CDR1 is MNHNS, CDR2 SASEGT. The CDR3 nucleotides read TGTGCCAGCAGTGAACATCAGGGTTCCAGCTCCTACAATGAGCAGTTCTTC. This sequence encodes CASSEHQGSSSYNEQFF.

Concerning this clone itself: The junction departs from the called germline gene at one end, perhaps through a read error. The chain has TRBV30 and TRBJ1-3, with D hard to call. CDR1 GTSNPN and CDR2 SVGIG come from the germline V gene (reference sequence). The CDR3 covers 12 residues. CDR3 coding DNA: TGTGCCTGGAGTACACGGGGAACCACCATATATTTT. Protein: CAWSTRGTTIYF.

This clone has at least ten counts. This chain links TRBV6-1 with TRBJ1-1, with D tentatively TRBD1 (5 bases). The CDR3 covers 15 residues. Trimming took off 0 bases at V and 4 bases at J, with 12 bases between the two ends. CDR1 is MNHNS and CDR2 is SASEGT in the germline V gene. The CDR3 loop reads CASSEALGGGTEAFF. The CDR3 DNA sequence: TGTGCCAGCAGTGAAGCCCTGGGGGGGGGCACTGAAGCTTTCTTT.

Note on this clone: An end of the junction differs from the germline gene, which may be a read error. This same CDR3 is encoded by further DNA sequences in the sample. The chain links TRBV2 to TRBJ1-1; 7 nucleotides match TRBD1. Germline CDR1 is SNHLY and CDR2 is FYNNEI. The length of the CDR3 is 13 residues. CDR3 amino acids: CATQQGRNTEAFF. The DNA of the CDR3 is TGTGCCACCCAACAGGGGAGGAACACTGAGGCTTTCTTT.

The chain couples TRBV5-1 to TRBJ2-7, with D perhaps TRBD2 (6 bases). Germline CDR1 reads SGHRS; CDR2 reads YFSETQ. The CDR3 spans 16 residues. The ends were cut back, 3 bases at V and 7 bases at J, with 23 bases in the middle. The CDR3: CASSWAATGLGGEQYF. CDR3 nucleotides: TGCGCCAGCAGCTGGGCGGCGACGGGACTCGGTGGAGAGCAGTACTTC.

The chain couples TRBV5-4 to TRBJ2-7; D is uncertain. V was pared by 3 bases and J by 3 bases, with 10 bases between. This CDR3 region has 13 residues. The V gene's germline CDR1 is SGHNT and CDR2 YYREEE (reference sequence). The CDR3 nucleotides are TGTGCCAGCAGCTCAACCTTCAGCTACGAGCAGTACTTC. Protein: CASSSTFSYEQYF.

This clone was counted only a few times. The chain is built from TRBV5-1 and TRBJ2-2; 8 nucleotides line up with TRBD1. V lost 4 bases and J lost 1; bases outside the gene matches: 6. The CDR3 runs 16 residues. Germline CDR1 reads SGHRS; CDR2 reads YFSETQ. The CDR3 nucleotides are TGCGCCAGCAGCATACAGGGGGACCTGAACACCGGGGAGCTGTTTTTT. Protein sequence: CASSIQGDLNTGELFF.

This clone has only a few counts. In DNA, the CDR3 is TGCGCCAGCAGAGGGGAATACGAGCAGTACTTC. Encoded protein: CASRGEYEQYF. The chain combines TRBV5-1 with TRBJ2-7; a possible D gene is TRBD1 (5 bases). Germline CDR1 reads SGHRS; CDR2 reads YFSETQ. Trimming removed 5 bases at V and 4 bases at J, with 7 bases between. The CDR3 contains 11 residues.

This rearrangement joins TRBV4-1 to TRBJ1-5; 8 nucleotides align to TRBD1. Germline V lookup: CDR1 MGHRA, CDR2 YSYEKL. V lost 2 bases to trimming and J lost 7 bases; unmatched junction nucleotides: 7. This CDR3 contains 15 residues. In nucleotides, the CDR3 is TGCGCCAGCAGCCAACAAACAGGGGGTAGGCAGCCCCAGCATTTT. It codes for CASSQQTGGRQPQHF.

V gene TRBV18 combines with J gene TRBJ2-7, with D possibly matching TRBD1 (5 bases). Trimming left V 3 bases short and J 2 bases short, with 11 bases between. This CDR3 comprises 14 residues. The V gene's germline CDR1 is KGHSH and CDR2 LQKENI. The CDR3 coding sequence is TGTGCCAGCTCACCGGACACGTTCCCCTACGAGCAGTACTTC. It translates to CASSPDTFPYEQYF.

The genes are TRBV10-3 and TRBJ2-1, with 11 bases fitting TRBD2. With 0 bases clipped from V and 5 bases from J, the junction kept 3 bases outside the gene matches. The germline CDR1 and CDR2 sequences are ENHRY and SYGVKD. The CDR3 is 16 amino acids. The CDR3 sequence is CAISESLAGGNNEQFF. DNA for the CDR3: TGTGCCATCAGTGAGTCCCTAGCGGGAGGTAACAATGAGCAGTTCTTC.

The chain employs TRBV5-6 and TRBJ1-4; possibly TRBD1 for D (5 bases). The CDR3 is 14 residues long. CDR1 and CDR2 (germline): SGHDT, YYEEEE. Trimming pared 0 bases from V and 3 bases from J, leaving 6 bases between. The CDR3 DNA reads TGTGCCAGCAGCTTGGTGGGGGCTAATGAAAAACTGTTTTTT. As protein: CASSLVGANEKLFF.

The V call is TRBV29-1, the J call TRBJ2-2, with 8 bases that match TRBD2. This CDR3 is built from 14 residues. J was trimmed by 3 bases and V by 5 bases; bases with no gene match: 5. In germline, CDR1 is SQVTM, CDR2 ANQGSEA. Written as DNA, the CDR3 is TGCAGCGTTTCTAGCGGGTCGGACACCGGGGAGCTGTTTTTT. Amino acids: CSVSSGSDTGELFF.

The CDR3 nucleotides read TGTGCCAGCAGGCTAAGCGGGAGTTGGAATGAGCAGTTCTTC. Amino acid sequence: CASRLSGSWNEQFF. This chain joins TRBV28 and TRBJ2-1; 8 bases are shared with TRBD2. The germline gives CDR1 MDHEN, CDR2 SYDVKM. CDR3 length: 14 residues. J was trimmed by 7 bases and V by 6 bases; bases with no gene match: 8.

The chain employs TRBV7-8 and TRBJ2-5; 10 nucleotides line up with TRBD1. Germline assignment: CDR1 SGHVS and CDR2 FQNEAQ. This CDR3 has 15 residues. The J segment lost 1 base and the V segment lost 4 bases, leaving 3 bases of the junction unmatched. CDR3 protein: CASSSGTGVQETQYF. CDR3 bases: TGTGCCAGCAGCTCCGGGACAGGGGTCCAAGAGACCCAGTACTTC.

The V and J genes are TRBV6-5 and TRBJ1-2, with 9 bases that match TRBD1. The CDR3 has 14 residues. The J segment lost 5 bases and the V segment lost 8 bases, leaving 9 bases of the junction unmatched. Germline-derived CDR1 and CDR2 are MNHEY and SVGAGI. The CDR3: CASRRDRDFYGYTF. Here the CDR3 DNA reads TGTGCCAGCCGCCGGGACAGGGACTTTTATGGCTACACCTTC.

With respect to this clone: This sequence is one base from a far larger clone and is likely a read error. The rearrangement joins TRBV30 to TRBJ1-1, with D maybe TRBD1 (6 bases). The CDR3 is 12 residues long. The germline gives CDR1 GTSNPN, CDR2 SVGIG (reference sequence). This CDR3 is CARSRQANEAFF. CDR3 nucleotide sequence: TGTGCCCGGAGTAGACAGGCGAATGAAGCTTTCTTT.

The genes are TRBV11-3 and TRBJ1-3, with a tentative D call TRBD1 (5 bases). The germline CDR1 and CDR2 sequences are SGHNT and YENEEA. The germline V and J ends were trimmed by 7 bases and 8 bases, with 12 bases remaining between them. There are 12 residues in the CDR3. The CDR3, as DNA: TGTGCCAGCAAGGGACGGAGTGACACCATATATTTT. This codes for CASKGRSDTIYF.

V is TRBV10-2 and J is TRBJ2-4; D gene ambiguous. The CDR3 totals 14 residues. The V end lost 3 bases, the J end lost 1 base, and 7 bases lay between the germline ends. CDR1 is WSHSY, CDR2 SAAADI, per germline. The CDR3 region has the DNA TGCGCCAGCAGTGATGTGCGGGCCAAAAACATTCAGTACTTC. Translated, it gives CASSDVRAKNIQYF.

CDR3 amino acids: CASSTGTSFSVWQYF. CDR3 coding DNA: TGTGCCAGCAGTACCGGGACTAGCTTTTCGGTTTGGCAGTACTTC. The chain combines TRBV27 with TRBJ2-5, with TRBD2 matching 9 bases. After removal of 5 bases from V and 11 bases from J, the junction contained 15 bases not matched to a gene. Per germline, CDR1 MNHEY and CDR2 SMNVEV (reference sequence). The CDR3 runs to 15 residues.

The J gene is TRBJ2-7, the V gene TRBV6-5; the D gene is possibly TRBD1 (5 bases). Between the trimmed V and J ends, which lost 6 bases and 2 bases, there was a span of 17 bases. This CDR3 has 15 residues. Germline V CDR1 and CDR2: MNHEY, SVGAGI. As DNA, the CDR3 is TGTGCCAGCAGGCTGGATGGGGCATCCCCCTACGAGCAGTACTTC. This translates into CASRLDGASPYEQYF.